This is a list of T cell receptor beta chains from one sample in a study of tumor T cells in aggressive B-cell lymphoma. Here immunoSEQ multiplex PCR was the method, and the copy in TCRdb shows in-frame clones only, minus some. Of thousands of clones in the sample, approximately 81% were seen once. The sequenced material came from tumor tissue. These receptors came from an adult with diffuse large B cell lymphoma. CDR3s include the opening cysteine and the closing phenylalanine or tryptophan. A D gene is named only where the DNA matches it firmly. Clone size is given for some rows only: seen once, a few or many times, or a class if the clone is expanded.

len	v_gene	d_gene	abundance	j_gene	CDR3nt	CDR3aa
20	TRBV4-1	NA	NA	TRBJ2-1	TGCGCCAGCAGCCAAGAAGGGGGGGGGCCTTTCGGGAGAGCATACAATGAGCAGTTCTTC	CASSQEGGGPFGRAYNEQFF
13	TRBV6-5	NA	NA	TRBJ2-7	TGTGCCACCAAGGAGGGAGAGTCCTACGAGCAGTACTTC	CATKEGESYEQYF
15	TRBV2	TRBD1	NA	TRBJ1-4	TGTGCCAGTCTCCAGACAGGGGTCACTAATGAAAAACTGTTTTTT	CASLQTGVTNEKLFF
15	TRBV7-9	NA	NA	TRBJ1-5	TGTGCCAGCAGCTCGGACAGTTATAGCAATCAGCCCCAGCATTTT	CASSSDSYSNQPQHF
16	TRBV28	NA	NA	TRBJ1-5	TGTGCCAGCATGCCATGGGAGGGACTTTTGAATCAGCCCCAGCATTTT	CASMPWEGLLNQPQHF
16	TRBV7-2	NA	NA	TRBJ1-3	TGTGCCAGCAGCTTACAGGGTTTCAACTCTGGAAATACCATATATTTT	CASSLQGFNSGNTIYF
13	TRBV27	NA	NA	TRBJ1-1	TGTGCCAGCAGTTGGACCGGGGACACTGAAGCTTTCTTT	CASSWTGDTEAFF
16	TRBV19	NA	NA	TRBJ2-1	TGTGCCAGTAGTATAGATGGCACAGCAGGAACCAATGAGCAGTTCTTC	CASSIDGTAGTNEQFF
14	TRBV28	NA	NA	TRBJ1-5	TGTGCCAGCAGTTCCGAACAGGGAAATCAGCCCCAGCATTTT	CASSSEQGNQPQHF
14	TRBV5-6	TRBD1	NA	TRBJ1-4	TGTGCCAGCAGTTTGACAGGGATTTGGGAAAAACTGTTTTTT	CASSLTGIWEKLFF
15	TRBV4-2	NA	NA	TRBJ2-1	TGTGCCAGCAGCCAAGCTAGCGACCCCTACAATGAGCAGTTCTTC	CASSQASDPYNEQFF
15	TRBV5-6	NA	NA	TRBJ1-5	TGTGCCAGCAGCTTGAGAGGGATCACCAATCAGCCCCAGCATTTT	CASSLRGITNQPQHF
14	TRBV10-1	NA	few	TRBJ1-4	TGCGCCAGCAGGGGGGGTACAACTAATGAAAAACTGTTTTTT	CASRGGTTNEKLFF
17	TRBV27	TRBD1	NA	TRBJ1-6	TGTGCCAGCAGCTGGTCGGCGCCGGGACAGGGAGGCTCACCCCTCCACTTT	CASSWSAPGQGGSPLHF
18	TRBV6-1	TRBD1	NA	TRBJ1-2	TGTGCCAGCAGTGAATATATGGACAGGGGGCGGTCTAACTATGGCTACACCTTC	CASSEYMDRGRSNYGYTF
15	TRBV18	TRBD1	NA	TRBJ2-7	TGTGCCAGCTCACCACAGGGACAGTTGCCCTACGAGCAGTACTTC	CASSPQGQLPYEQYF
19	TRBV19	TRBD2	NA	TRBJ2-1	TGTGCCAGTAGTCCCCGGGGTAGCGGGACAACTAGCTCCTACAATGAGCAGTTCTTC	CASSPRGSGTTSSYNEQFF
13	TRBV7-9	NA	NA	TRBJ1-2	TGTGCCAGCAGCTTAGAGGGGGTGGATGGCTACACCTTC	CASSLEGVDGYTF
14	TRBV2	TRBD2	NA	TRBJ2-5	TGTGCCAGCGGGGACAACGGGAGGGGGGAGACCCAGTACTTC	CASGDNGRGETQYF
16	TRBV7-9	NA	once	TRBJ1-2	TGTGCCAGCAGCTCTTACTCAGGGATCGAGAACTATGGCTACACCTTC	CASSSYSGIENYGYTF
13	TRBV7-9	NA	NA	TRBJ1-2	TGTGCCAGCAGCTTAGGCAGGAACTATGGCTACACCTTC	CASSLGRNYGYTF
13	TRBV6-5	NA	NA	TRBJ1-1	TGTGCCAGCAGTTCACAGGGGAACACTGAAGCTTTCTTT	CASSSQGNTEAFF
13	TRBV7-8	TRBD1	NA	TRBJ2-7	TGTGCCAGCAGCTCCCGACAGGGGAACGAGCAGTACTTC	CASSSRQGNEQYF
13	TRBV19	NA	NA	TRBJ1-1	TGTGCCAGTGATTTTGGAGGGAGGACTGAAGCTTTCTTT	CASDFGGRTEAFF
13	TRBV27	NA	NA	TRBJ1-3	TGTGCCAGCAGTTTGACACTTGGAAACACCATATATTTT	CASSLTLGNTIYF
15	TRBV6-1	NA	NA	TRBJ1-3	TGTGCCACCAACCTTCACAGGGTCGGAAGAAACACCATATATTTT	CATNLHRVGRNTIYF
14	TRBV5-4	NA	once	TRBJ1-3	TGTGCCAGCAGCTTGGAACGAGGAGGAAACACCATATATTTT	CASSLERGGNTIYF
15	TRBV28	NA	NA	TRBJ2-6	TGTGCCAGCAGTTTGGGGGCGAGTGGGGCCAACGTCCTGACTTTC	CASSLGASGANVLTF
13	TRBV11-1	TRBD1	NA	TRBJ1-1	TGTGCCAGCAGCCTGGACAGGGGGGCTGAAGCTTTCTTT	CASSLDRGAEAFF